This TCR beta chain comes out of a study of control samples from healthy donors and cancer patients. Profiling relied on immunoSEQ multiplex PCR, and the TCRdb table lists in-frame clones only, not all of them. The repertoire holds under 80,000 clones, with around 94% as singletons. CDR1 is MDHEN and CDR2 is SYDVKM in the germline V gene. The V gene end was trimmed by 6 bases and the J gene end by 8 bases; junction bases not matched to a gene: 8. There are 14 residues in the CDR3. The origin of this receptor is a woman aged 40 to 50 in good health. The sequenced sample consisted of blood. This chain links TRBV28 with TRBJ1-4; 8 nucleotides match TRBD1. CDR3 bases: TGTGCCAGCAGGGACAGGGAAGTTGGAGAAAAACTGTTTTTT. Its protein product is CASRDREVGEKLFF.